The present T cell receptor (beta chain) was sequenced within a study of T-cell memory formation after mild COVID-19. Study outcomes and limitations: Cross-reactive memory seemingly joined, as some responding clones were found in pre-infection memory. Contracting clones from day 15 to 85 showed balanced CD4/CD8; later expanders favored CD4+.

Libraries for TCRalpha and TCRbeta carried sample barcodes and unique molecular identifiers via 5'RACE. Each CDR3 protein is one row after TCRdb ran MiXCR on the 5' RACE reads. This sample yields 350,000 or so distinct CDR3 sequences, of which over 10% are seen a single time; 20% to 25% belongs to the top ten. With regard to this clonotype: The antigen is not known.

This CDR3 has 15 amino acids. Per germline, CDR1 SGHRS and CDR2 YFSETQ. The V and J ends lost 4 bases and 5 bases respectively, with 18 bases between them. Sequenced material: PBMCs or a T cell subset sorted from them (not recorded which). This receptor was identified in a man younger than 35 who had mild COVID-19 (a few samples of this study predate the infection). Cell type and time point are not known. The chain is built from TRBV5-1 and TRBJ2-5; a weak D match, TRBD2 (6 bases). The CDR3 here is CASSGGGAGTETQYF. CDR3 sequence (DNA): TGCGCCAGCAGCGGTGGAGGGGCAGGGACCGAGACCCAGTACTTC.